The clone carrying this TCR beta chain was counted ten times or more. Its cognate antigen is unknown. Patients having uncontrolled infection, another autoimmune disease, pregnancy or lactation were not included. Each diagnosis was grounded in clinical symptoms, serum thyroxine and TRAb, thyroid ultrasound, and orbital computed tomography. Fresh peripheral blood, about 10 ml of it, supplied the PBMCs. V dropped 4 bases and J dropped 6 bases, with 12 bases sitting between them. Germline lookup yields CDR1 SNHLY and CDR2 FYNNEI. The CDR3 is 14 amino acids. TCR beta CDR3 region amplification was performed from RNA transcripts. The HTBI set primed first-round TCR CDR3 RT-PCR. TCRdb reprocessed the multiplex PCR reads via MiXCR and lists one record per CDR3 protein. Among hundreds of thousands of distinct CDR3 sequences, approximately 14% were seen once, and the ten largest hold 4.5% to 6%. These data belong to a study of T cells in Graves' hyperthyroidism and ophthalmopathy.

Study-level findings and limits: Blood also held most thyroid clonotypes expanded beyond 0.001.

The TCR sequence derives from a woman aged 25 to 39 with Graves' hyperthyroidism that later progressed to Graves' ophthalmopathy. This rearrangement joins TRBV2 to TRBJ2-2; perhaps TRBD1 as D (6 bases). The sequenced sample was blood. The CDR3 region is CASSVTGFSGELFF. CDR3 nucleotide sequence: TGTGCCAGCAGTGTTACAGGGTTCTCCGGGGAGCTGTTTTTT.